This entry describes one T cell receptor beta chain. The target antigen is unknown. The V gene end was trimmed by 7 bases and the J gene end by 4 bases; junction bases not matched to a gene: 4. Germline V CDR1 and CDR2: SGHTA, FQGNSA. The CDR3 sequence is 16 residues long. This sample was taken from a study of shared clonotypes between healthy human individuals. General study points: An effect of sequencing depth on clonotype sharing among donors was expected.

Using immunoSEQ multiplex PCR, the repertoire was profiled, and TCRdb retains in-frame clones only, with some absent. The table shows 2 million to 2.5 million clones, with about 90% occurring only once. This TCR derives from a man in his late teens or twenties in good health. Some clones in this sample may be carry-over from other donors' samples. Sequenced input: naive CD4+ T cells from PBMCs. Specified subset: CD45RA+ positively selected. The chain joins TRBV7-2 to TRBJ2-2; the match to TRBD2 covers 15 bases. CDR3 in amino acids: CASIRTSGRVTGELFF. The CDR3, as DNA: TGTGCCAGCATCAGGACTAGCGGGAGGGTCACCGGGGAGCTGTTTTTT.